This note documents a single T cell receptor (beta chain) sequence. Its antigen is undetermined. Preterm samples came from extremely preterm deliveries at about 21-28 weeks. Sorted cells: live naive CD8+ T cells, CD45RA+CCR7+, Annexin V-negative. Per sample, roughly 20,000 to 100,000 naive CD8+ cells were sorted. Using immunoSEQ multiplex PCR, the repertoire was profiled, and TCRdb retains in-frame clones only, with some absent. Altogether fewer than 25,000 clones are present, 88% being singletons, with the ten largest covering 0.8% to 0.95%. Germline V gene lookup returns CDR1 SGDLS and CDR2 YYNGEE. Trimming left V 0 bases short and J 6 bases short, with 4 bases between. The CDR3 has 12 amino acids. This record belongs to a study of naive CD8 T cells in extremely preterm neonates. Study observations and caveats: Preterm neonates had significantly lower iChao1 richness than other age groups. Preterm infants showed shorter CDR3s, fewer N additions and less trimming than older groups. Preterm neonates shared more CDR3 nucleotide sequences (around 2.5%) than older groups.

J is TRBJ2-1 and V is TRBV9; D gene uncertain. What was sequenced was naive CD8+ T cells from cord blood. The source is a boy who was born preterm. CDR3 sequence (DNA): TGTGCCAGCAGCGTAGTTGCCAATGAGCAGTTCTTC. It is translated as CASSVVANEQFF.